Below, 9 T cell receptor beta chains from the same sample are listed, as sequenced in a study of regulatory T cells in long-lasting Graves disease. Assembly of TCR beta libraries relied on iRepertoire HTBI primers together with Arm-PCR of CDR3 regions. One entry per CDR3 protein results from TCRdb running MiXCR on the multiplex PCR reads. The table records roughly 560,000 distinct CDR3 sequences, around 13% of them present only once. Time point meaning: newly diagnosed GD, antithyroid drugs for less than 3 months. Isolated PBMC RNA provided the starting material for the TCR library. This sample also appeared in a second study, on T cells in Graves' hyperthyroidism and ophthalmopathy.

Sequencing used peripheral blood mononuclear cells (PBMCs), obtained at new diagnosis, from a patient treated with antithyroid drugs. These receptors were collected from a woman in her 30s with Graves disease.

This clonotype was counted many times. The chain has TRBV19 and TRBJ1-4; TRBD1 might be the D (6 bases). Trimming took off 7 bases at V and 8 bases at J, with 14 bases between the two ends. This CDR3 has 13 residues. The germline V gene has CDR1 LNHDA and CDR2 SQIVND (reference sequence). CDR3: CASTGRGREKLFF. In DNA form, the CDR3 reads TGTGCCAGTACGGGCAGGGGACGAGAAAAACTGTTTTTT.

This clonotype has just one count. The chain links TRBV6-2 or TRBV6-3 to TRBJ2-2; D gene ambiguous. The CDR3 sequence is 18 residues long. CDR1 MNHEY and CDR2 SVGEGT come from the germline V gene. V was clipped by 4 bases and J by 3 bases, with 21 bases between them. CDR3 amino acids: CASSSLWLESVYTGELFF. DNA of the CDR3: TGTGCCAGCAGTTCCCTCTGGCTGGAAAGTGTTTACACCGGGGAGCTGTTTTTT.

The table lists this clonotype with many counts. The chain combines TRBV2 with TRBJ2-2, with 8 positions matching TRBD1. V was pared by 2 bases and J by 6 bases, with 2 bases of the junction left unmatched. The CDR3 spans 14 residues. In germline, CDR1 is SNHLY, CDR2 FYNNEI. The CDR3 sequence is CASSEQGASGELFF. The CDR3 DNA reads as TGTGCCAGCAGTGAACAGGGGGCATCCGGGGAGCTGTTTTTT.

This clonotype was detected many times. This chain joins TRBV3-1 and TRBJ2-6; no clear D. Trimming removed 3 bases from V and 4 bases from J, with 10 bases in between. The CDR3 length is 15 residues. The germline CDR1 and CDR2 sequences are LGHDT and YNNKEL (reference sequence). CDR3 amino acids: CASSQMVSGANVLTF. The CDR3 DNA follows: TGTGCCAGCAGCCAGATGGTCTCCGGGGCCAACGTCCTGACTTTC.

This clonotype was seen many times. The chain uses TRBV15 and TRBJ2-5; D is possibly TRBD1 or TRBD2 (6 bases each). V was cut by 0 bases and J by 5 bases, with 13 bases left in between. Germline CDR1 is LNHNV and CDR2 is YYDKDF (reference sequence). The CDR3 contains 15 residues. In DNA form, the CDR3 reads TGTGCCACCAGCAGAGAGGGACAAAGCGGGGAGACCCAGTACTTC. As protein: CATSREGQSGETQYF.

This clonotype was seen at least ten times. V and J are TRBV11-2 and TRBJ2-7; perhaps TRBD2 as D (7 bases). The CDR3 has 14 residues. V lost 5 bases, J lost 2 bases, and 13 bases lay in between. Germline CDR1 reads SGHAT; CDR2 reads FQNNGV. The CDR3 loop is CASSPGGRAYEQYF. The CDR3 region has the DNA TGTGCCAGCAGCCCCGGGGGGCGGGCCTACGAGCAGTACTTC.

This clonotype has at least ten counts. The J gene is TRBJ1-2, the V gene TRBV4-1; TRBD1 might be the D (6 bases). V was trimmed by 0 bases and J by 3 bases, leaving 11 bases between them. The CDR3 contains 15 residues. From germline, CDR1 is MGHRA and CDR2 YSYEKL. This chain's CDR3 is CASSQDQGWHYGYTF. For the CDR3, the DNA is TGCGCCAGCAGCCAAGATCAGGGGTGGCACTATGGCTACACCTTC.

The chain carries TRBV14 and TRBJ2-2; D remains unclear. V was pared by 1 base and J by 6 bases, with 9 bases between. Germline assignment: CDR1 SGHDN and CDR2 FVKESK. The CDR3 is 14 amino acids. CDR3 sequence reads: CASSQVLRAGELFF. CDR3 coding DNA: TGTGCCAGCAGCCAAGTATTAAGGGCCGGGGAGCTGTTTTTT.

In this sample, this clonotype turned up many times. J is TRBJ1-1 and V is TRBV12-3 or TRBV12-4; 7 bases agree with TRBD1. V lost 5 bases, J lost 3 bases, and 6 bases stayed unmatched. This CDR3 is 14 amino acids long. The CDR3 protein is CASSQPTGDTEAFF. CDR3 nucleotides: TGTGCCAGCAGTCAACCTACAGGGGACACTGAAGCTTTCTTT.